There are a few counts of the clone carrying this T cell receptor (beta chain). Its antigen remains unknown. These data come from a study of T cell repertoires in cytomegalovirus infection. For the study at large: TCR beta signatures that were public indicated CMV infection and matching HLA type. Study findings and constraints: Dominant in the ex vivo response were TCR beta clonotypes restricted by HLA-C and specific for CMV.

The length of the CDR3 is 14 residues. Germline V lookup: CDR1 SGHRS, CDR2 YFSETQ. The V end was cut by 2 bases, the J end by 1 base, with 9 bases between. TCRdb analysed the reads with MiXCR anew, one entry per CDR3 protein. The repertoire holds about 530,000 distinct CDR3 sequences, with approximately 25% as singletons. The sequenced sample consisted of PBMCs. J is TRBJ1-1 and V is TRBV5-1; D is undetermined. The sequence came from a human donor in good health (CMV status not recorded). Some clones in this sample may be carry-over from other donors' samples. CDR3 sequence (DNA): TGCGCCAGCAGCTTTAATACAGCGAACACTGAAGCTTTCTTT. Residues: CASSFNTANTEAFF.